The 18 T cell receptor beta chains given below trace back to one sample, sequenced in a study of PD-L1 blockade in urothelial cancer (dated by TCRdb to 2015 to 2018). The protocol used for the library was the immunoSEQ multiplex PCR assay. Here the immuneACCESS table is served through TCRdb, limited to in-frame sequences with V and J called. Missing clones are a known gap in these copies; in checked studies unresolved V genes cover under half, and the rest lacks a known reason. The sample contains approximately 79,000 clones, roughly 87% of them found a single time. The ten largest clones take up 4.5% to 7% of the sample. The sample in question was PBMCs, obtained around atezolizumab (anti-PD-L1) treatment. The receptors come from a woman in her seventies with urothelial cancer.

The gene calls are TRBV29-1 and TRBJ2-1; the match to TRBD2 covers 12 bases. Germline V lookup: CDR1 SQVTM, CDR2 ANQGSEA. The CDR3 extends over 18 amino acids. V was pared by 4 bases and J by 6 bases, with 16 bases of the junction left unmatched. CDR3 loop: CSVATNPPLAGGLNEQFF. DNA of the CDR3: TGCAGCGTTGCTACGAATCCCCCACTAGCGGGAGGTCTCAATGAGCAGTTCTTC.

The V call is TRBV10-3, the J call TRBJ2-5, with 11 bases fitting TRBD1. The V gene end was trimmed by 7 bases and the J gene end by 4 bases; junction bases not matched to a gene: 8. The CDR3 length is 15 residues. Germline V gene sequence: CDR1 ENHRY, CDR2 SYGVKD. The CDR3 sequence: CAIKRGQGAGETQYF. As DNA, the CDR3 is TGTGCCATCAAAAGAGGACAGGGGGCTGGAGAGACCCAGTACTTC.

The rearrangement joins TRBV5-1 to TRBJ1-3; D uncertain. The CDR3 is 16 amino acids. Germline V lookup: CDR1 SGHRS, CDR2 YFSETQ. Trimming removed 7 bases from V and 3 bases from J, with 20 bases in between. The CDR3 nucleotides read TGCGCCAGCCACCCCGACCGAGCCCGGGGTGGAAACACCATATATTTT. It yields the protein CASHPDRARGGNTIYF.

V usage is TRBV7-9 and J usage is TRBJ2-7; a possible D gene is TRBD1 (5 bases). The V end lost 3 bases, the J end lost 1 base, and 13 bases lay between the germline ends. The CDR3 loop spans 15 amino acids. Per germline, CDR1 SEHNR and CDR2 FQNEAQ (reference sequence). DNA of the CDR3: TGTGCCAGCAGCTTGTCTCTGTCAGGGTCCTACGAGCAGTACTTC. As protein: CASSLSLSGSYEQYF.

The J gene is TRBJ2-7, the V gene TRBV27; 8 bases are shared with TRBD2. Per the germline V gene, CDR1 is MNHEY and CDR2 is SMNVEV (reference sequence). The length of the CDR3 is 16 residues. V dropped 1 base and J dropped 2; count of bases not matched to a gene: 7. CDR3 bases: TGTGCCAGCAGTTTATATCCTAGCGGGTTTACCTACGAGCAGTACTTC. It specifies CASSLYPSGFTYEQYF.

This clone was detected a few times. This rearrangement joins TRBV19 to TRBJ1-5; TRBD1 is a possible D gene (5 bases). V dropped 7 bases and J dropped 0 bases, with 13 bases sitting between them. The V gene's germline CDR1 is LNHDA and CDR2 SQIVND (reference sequence). This CDR3 region has 15 residues. CDR3: CASTWGDYSNQPQHF. The DNA for the CDR3 is TGTGCCAGTACCTGGGGGGATTATAGCAATCAGCCCCAGCATTTT.

The chain carries TRBV7-6 and TRBJ2-1; 8 positions agree with TRBD2. The CDR3 consists of 16 residues. After removal of 5 bases from V and 0 bases from J, the junction contained 6 bases not matched to a gene. Germline V CDR1 and CDR2: SGHVS, FNYEAQ. This CDR3 reads CASSERGRSSYNEQFF. For the CDR3, the DNA is TGTGCCAGCAGCGAGCGGGGGCGCAGCTCCTACAATGAGCAGTTCTTC.

The V call is TRBV18, the J call TRBJ1-1; D is unclear. The CDR3 has 14 residues. V was pared by 2 bases and J by 1 base, with 8 bases between. The germline gives CDR1 KGHSH, CDR2 LQKENI. This chain's CDR3 is CASSPASQNTEAFF. CDR3 bases: TGTGCCAGCTCACCAGCGAGCCAGAACACTGAAGCTTTCTTT.

This chain connects TRBV10-3 to TRBJ2-3; 10 nucleotides line up with TRBD2. From germline, CDR1 is ENHRY and CDR2 SYGVKD. The CDR3 has 15 amino acids. With V trimmed by 5 bases and J by 6 bases, 8 bases remained unmatched. This CDR3 is CAISSLAGYSDTQYF. In nucleotides, the CDR3 is TGTGCCATCAGTTCACTAGCGGGATATTCGGATACGCAGTATTTT.

The J gene is TRBJ1-2, the V gene TRBV10-3; TRBD1 might be the D (5 bases). Germline values: CDR1 ENHRY, CDR2 SYGVKD. V dropped 2 bases and J dropped 0 bases, with 16 bases sitting between them. The CDR3 contains 17 residues. The CDR3 nucleotides are TGTGCCATCAGTGAGGGGTCAGGGCTAGTTACTAACTATGGCTACACCTTC. Encoded protein: CAISEGSGLVTNYGYTF.

The rearrangement links TRBV10-3 to TRBJ2-3; 12 nucleotides match TRBD2. The germline V gene has CDR1 ENHRY and CDR2 SYGVKD. This CDR3 is built from 15 residues. J gave up 5 bases and V 5 bases, and 5 bases lay outside the gene matches. The CDR3 reads CAISTRLAGEDTQYF. The CDR3 DNA reads as TGTGCCATCAGTACGAGACTAGCGGGGGAAGATACGCAGTATTTT.

V and J are TRBV7-2 and TRBJ2-1, with 9 bases lining up with TRBD2. Losses at the gene ends were 1 base for V and 7 bases for J; bases not matched to a gene: 2. CDR3 size: 14 residues. Germline V gene sequence: CDR1 SGHTA, CDR2 FQGNSA. The CDR3 loop reads CASSLVSGGNEQFF. CDR3 nucleotides: TGTGCCAGCAGCTTAGTTAGCGGGGGAAATGAGCAGTTCTTC.

The V and J genes are TRBV9 and TRBJ2-3; 8 bases agree with TRBD2. Germline CDR1 is SGDLS and CDR2 is YYNGEE. V was clipped by 3 bases and J by 1 base; unmatched bases: 4. The CDR3 loop spans 15 amino acids. Here the CDR3 reads CASSGPGGGTDTQYF. For the CDR3, the DNA is TGTGCCAGCAGCGGGCCGGGGGGGGGCACAGATACGCAGTATTTT.

The V call is TRBV7-3, the J call TRBJ2-7; D is possibly TRBD2 (6 bases). The CDR3 is 13 residues long. The germline V and J ends were trimmed by 8 bases and 3 bases, with 14 bases remaining between them. CDR1 is SGHTA, CDR2 FQGTGA, per germline. The CDR3 DNA is TGTGCCAGCCTTCGTAGCGGTCTCTACGAGCAGTACTTC. Protein sequence: CASLRSGLYEQYF.

This rearrangement joins TRBV27 to TRBJ2-2; 8 nucleotides line up with TRBD2. This CDR3 is built from 15 residues. V shed 7 bases, J shed 3 bases, and the junction held 7 bases outside the gene matches. Germline CDR1 reads MNHEY; CDR2 reads SMNVEV (reference sequence). CDR3 sequence: CASNVAGRDTGELFF. The CDR3 coding sequence is TGTGCCAGCAACGTAGCGGGAAGGGACACCGGGGAGCTGTTTTTT.

This chain joins TRBV5-1 and TRBJ2-5, with D possibly matching TRBD1 (5 bases). In germline, CDR1 is SGHRS, CDR2 YFSETQ. Trimming stripped 7 bases from V and 0 bases from J, with 13 bases between. The CDR3 is made up of 14 amino acids. The CDR3 nucleotides read TGCGCCAGCGCTACAGGTGGGAACCAAGAGACCCAGTACTTC. Translation: CASATGGNQETQYF.

The genes are TRBV5-4 and TRBJ2-1; 11 bases line up with TRBD2. CDR1 is SGHNT, CDR2 YYREEE, per germline (reference sequence). The V segment lost 6 bases and the J segment 2 bases; nucleotides outside the gene matches: 10. This CDR3 comprises 17 residues. CDR3 DNA: TGTGCCAGCAAAACTAGCGGGAGTTTTGGTCCCTACAATGAGCAGTTCTTC. Translated: CASKTSGSFGPYNEQFF.

This clone was picked up one time. This chain connects TRBV28 to TRBJ2-7, with D uncertain. Trimming left V 5 bases short and J 2 bases short, with 4 bases between. The CDR3 totals 11 residues. CDR1 MDHEN and CDR2 SYDVKM come from the germline V gene. CDR3 nucleotides: TGTGCCAGCAGTACTCCCTACGAGCAGTACTTC. Translated, it gives CASSTPYEQYF.